This T cell receptor beta chain was identified during a study of blood T cells in healthy people across ages. Whole-study findings and limits: From one million sequenced T cells, diversity estimates were lower bounds.

The sample holds a few counts of this clonotype. As yet, its antigen is unknown. Each donor was a healthy Caucasian individual from Russia, aged roughly 6 to 95. Sample-barcoded 5' priming and a J-beta primer mix drove a second PCR of roughly 6 to 12 cycles. Each sample yielded at least 2.5 million CDR3-containing paired-end reads. TCRdb ran MiXCR on the 5' RACE reads and lists one entry per CDR3 protein. The sample consists of around 1.5 million distinct CDR3 sequences, about 32% of them appearing once. Sequencing input: blood. This TCR came from a woman aged 25 to 39 in good health.

The DNA for the CDR3 is TGCAGTGCTTGGACGACTAGCGGGAGCCTTCGAAGTCCCTTCTTC. Translation: CSAWTTSGSLRSPFF. V is TRBV20-1 and J is TRBJ2-1; 12 positions match TRBD2. CDR3 length equals 15 residues. The trim removed 5 bases at V and 16 bases at J, leaving 18 bases unmatched. CDR1 DFQATT and CDR2 SNEGSKA come from the germline V gene (reference sequence).